A selection of T cell receptor beta chains follows, all from one sample in a study of T cell responses to AZD1222 COVID-19 vaccine. TCRdb's copy holds only in-frame clones and misses some; the assay was immunoSEQ multiplex PCR. The sample lists 90,000 to 150,000 clones, roughly 92% occurring once. The sample was peripheral blood, taken on day 0 of AZD1222 vaccination. These receptors all come from an adult in good health. Both conserved end residues are part of each CDR3.

CDR3 protein,V gene,J gene
CATGKGQPYEQYF,TRBV28,TRBJ2-7
CASSYAPLTGDISYEQYF,TRBV6-2/TRBV6-3,TRBJ2-7
CASRGDPYNSPLHF,TRBV6-5,TRBJ1-6
CASSIDHRGTGELFF,TRBV19,TRBJ2-2
CASSFLGSGANVLTF,TRBV27,TRBJ2-6
CASSLVRGRTDTQYF,TRBV7-2,TRBJ2-3
CASSEMVGDSEQFF,TRBV2,TRBJ2-1
CAISQTGFNGYTF,TRBV10-3,TRBJ1-2
CASSYSGGGSPLHF,TRBV6-5,TRBJ1-6
CATSDDRGHQPQHF,TRBV24-1,TRBJ1-5
CASSAYGTSEYEQYF,TRBV9,TRBJ2-7
CASSYWVNTEAFF,TRBV6-2/TRBV6-3,TRBJ1-1
CASSQESSTNTEAFF,TRBV4-3,TRBJ1-1
CASRYINGDSPLHF,TRBV6-5,TRBJ1-6
CSGVRGGAQAFF,TRBV29-1,TRBJ1-1
CASSYSINRGVDEQFF,TRBV6-5,TRBJ2-1
CASSQLQGANNQPQHF,TRBV28,TRBJ1-5
CASSLSFGGNTIYF,TRBV27,TRBJ1-3
CASSLGQGIEKLFF,TRBV5-4,TRBJ1-4
CASSLTISDSGLYGYTF,TRBV7-2,TRBJ1-2
CASSLSPSGVIDTQYF,TRBV7-2,TRBJ2-3
CASGFSPEMNTEAFF,TRBV12-5,TRBJ1-1
CASSPSGGRETQYF,TRBV7-2,TRBJ2-5
CASTIDRDGNTIYF,TRBV6-5,TRBJ1-3
CAISDGQGADGELFF,TRBV10-3,TRBJ2-2
CASSVTGNTEAFF,TRBV9,TRBJ1-1
CASSDVYPGLALGTDTQYF,TRBV2,TRBJ2-3
CASNPGSGAGELFF,TRBV5-1,TRBJ2-2
CASSPEDAQETQYF,TRBV2,TRBJ2-5
CASSLYRVSNQPQHF,TRBV5-6,TRBJ1-5
CASSESRSGGTGEQYF,TRBV10-2,TRBJ2-7
CASSLSGGAGQPQHF,TRBV18,TRBJ1-5
CASSQDRSRELFF,TRBV4-3,TRBJ2-2
CASGIEEGANTEAFF,TRBV5-4,TRBJ1-1
CASSKVLDSRNYEQYF,TRBV19,TRBJ2-7
CASSVERVAPLHF,TRBV9,TRBJ1-6
CASSVLARGAGNQPQHF,TRBV9,TRBJ1-5
CASSLATGQRNEQFF,TRBV7-9,TRBJ2-1
CAWRAWTASPLHF,TRBV30,TRBJ1-6
CASSFPGQRAFATNEKLFF,TRBV5-5,TRBJ1-4
CASSLVPRDSYEQYF,TRBV5-1,TRBJ2-7
CASRFRGIHEQYF,TRBV6-4,TRBJ2-7
CASSRQGANEKLFF,TRBV9,TRBJ1-4